This T cell receptor beta chain was retrieved from a study of spatial heterogeneity in lung cancer (dated by TCRdb to between 2019 and 2020). With respect to the entire study: Beta-chain transcripts were consistently detected in greater numbers than alpha-chain transcripts, which likely reflects a higher abundance of beta-chain transcripts. At surgery, hundreds of tumor regions, fewer than 85 matched nontumor lung samples and some 54 PBMC samples were TCR-sequenced for both alpha and beta chains. In the raw uncorrected reads, each unique combination of TCR and UMI appeared more than ten times on average. The study quantitatively compared TCR alpha and beta repertoires across multiple tumor regions, matched nontumor lung and blood in non-small cell lung cancer. Nonsynonymous mutation counts, determined by whole-exome sequencing of tumor tissue, were related to features of the TCR repertoire. A strong correlation was found between TCR transcript counts in tumor regions and a T cell transcriptional module score from matched bulk RNA-seq. Study-wide conclusions, independent of this receptor: The tumor nonsynonymous mutation count correlated with the number of expanded alpha and beta TCRs within the tumor. Estimated TCR-seq coverage of tumor T cells was only 7% to 8.5% for alpha chains and 13% for beta chains. Additional single-cell paired TCR alpha and beta sequencing was considered necessary to confirm, at a functional level, the hypothesis that regional TCRs recognize regional mutations. The count of ubiquitous expanded TCRs correlated with the count of ubiquitous nonsynonymous mutations, and the count of regional expanded TCRs correlated with the count of regional nonsynonymous mutations.

The library was produced with 5' RACE. TCRdb lists the instrument as NextSeq 500. The TCR library protocol attached a unique molecular identifier to each TCR cDNA molecule to allow correction of PCR and sequencing errors. Per the source publication's procedure: TCR identification, UMI-based error correction and CDR3 extraction were performed with Decombinator tools. TCRs above a frequency of 2 per 1,000, corresponding to the top 1% of the tumor frequency distribution, were defined as expanded. Expanded tumor TCRs were classed as regional if statistically deemed absent (corrected P<0.05) from at least one tumor region, otherwise ubiquitous. Renyi diversity was computed with the R vegan package after each repertoire had been subsampled 100 times to 5,000 TCRs. CDR3 similarity networks were built from amino acid triplet string-kernel similarity, connecting CDR3s with pairwise similarity above 0.82. The public reads were run again by TCRdb, first through fastp at Q25 and then through MiXCR, and only productive beta chains were kept. Identical CDR3 protein sequences are pooled into one entry, listed with their most common genes and DNA. The V and J calls come from TCRdb's annotation, not from the publication. This sample gives around 9,700 distinct CDR3 sequences in total; around 8% of them show up just once. The ten largest clones take up about 20% of the sample.

This clonotype was found many times. Its cognate antigen has yet to be identified. Within one base of it there is no much larger clone, and no base qualities were kept. Within a library made for alpha chains, this beta chain is off target, and its count is uninformative. Interpreted using the paper, the time point label stands for: sample taken at primary tumor resection. Donors were about 70 patients with early-stage, untreated non-small cell lung cancer from the lung TRACERx cohort. Whole RNA extracted from tumor and nontumor lung tissue, or from cryopreserved PBMC samples, was used for TCR sequencing without cell sorting. A patient was chosen for TCR sequencing only when enough RNA was available from at least two tumor regions. A lung pathologist reviewed the tumor and adjacent nontumor lung specimens before the specimens were selected. V is reduced by 6 bases and J by 7 bases, leaving a spacing of 18 bases between them. The CDR3 runs 14 amino acids, cysteine and phenylalanine included. Only CDR3 DNA is held: 42 bases, read in frame from base 1.

The clonotype originates from a female donor with early-stage non-small cell lung cancer. Sequenced material: lung tumor tissue, taken at surgery. This chain is built from TRBV12-3 or TRBV12-4 and TRBJ1-1, and TRBD1 may be the D gene, going by 5 matching bases. CDR3 reads: CASSPRRGRSEAFF. In nucleotide form, the sequence is TGTGCCAGCAGCCCCCGGAGGGGCCGAAGTGAAGCTTTCTTT.